A selection of T cell receptor beta chains follows, all from one sample in a study of T cell responses to AZD1222 COVID-19 vaccine. Data came from immunoSEQ multiplex PCR; TCRdb stores just in-frame clones and leaves some out. In the table there are tens of thousands of clones, 80% to 85% of which are singletons. The material was peripheral blood, obtained 28 days after the second AZD1222 dose. These receptors came from an adult who received the AZD1222 COVID-19 vaccine. The CDR3 runs from the conserved cysteine through the conserved F or W. D genes are given only for firm matches. Expanded clones are given a class, and other clones once, few, many or no size at all.

d_gene	v_gene	j_gene	abundance	CDR3nt	CDR3aa
.	TRBV9	TRBJ1-2	.	TGTGCCAGCAGCGTGAGGTGGGGGAATGGCTACACCTTC	CASSVRWGNGYTF
.	TRBV28	TRBJ1-2	.	TGTGCCAGCCGAAGACAGGCTAACTATGGCTACACCTTC	CASRRQANYGYTF
TRBD1	TRBV11-2	TRBJ2-2	.	TGTGCCAGCAGCTTCGGGACAGTTTTCACCGGGGAGCTGTTTTTT	CASSFGTVFTGELFF
TRBD1	TRBV27	TRBJ2-1	once	TGTGCCAGCAGTCCGGACAGGGGAGCCTACAATGAGCAGTTCTTC	CASSPDRGAYNEQFF
.	TRBV30	TRBJ2-3	.	TGTGCCTGGAAAGGAGTGGGAGGCACAGATACGCAGTATTTT	CAWKGVGGTDTQYF
.	TRBV5-5	TRBJ2-1	.	TGTGCCAGCAGCTTTGGTCCCGACCGGGCCCCAACCAATGAGCAGTTCTTC	CASSFGPDRAPTNEQFF
.	TRBV5-6	TRBJ2-1	medium-sized	TGTGCCAGCAGCTTGGCAGGGTTTCGCAATGAGCAGTTCTTC	CASSLAGFRNEQFF
.	TRBV29-1	TRBJ1-1	.	TGCAGCGTTGACGGCGTCGTCAACACTGAAGCTTTCTTT	CSVDGVVNTEAFF
.	TRBV3-1/TRBV3-2	TRBJ2-3	.	TGTGCCAGCAGCCAAGATCTTCGGGTAGGAACTTCGAACACAGATACGCAGTATTTT	CASSQDLRVGTSNTDTQYF
.	TRBV27	TRBJ1-6	.	TGTGCCAGCAAACAGGTTAATTCACCCCTCCACTTT	CASKQVNSPLHF
.	TRBV13	TRBJ2-2	.	TGTGCCAGCAGGCTTCAATCCGTGAACACCGGGGAGCTGTTTTTT	CASRLQSVNTGELFF
TRBD1	TRBV15	TRBJ2-3	.	TGTGCCACCAGCAGAAAGACAGGGGGCACAGATACGCAGTATTTT	CATSRKTGGTDTQYF
.	TRBV10-3	TRBJ2-2	.	TGTGCCATCAGCTCGGGGGCTTCGAACACCGGGGAGCTGTTTTTT	CAISSGASNTGELFF
.	TRBV30	TRBJ1-2	.	TGTGCCTGGAATGGAATCCATTCTGGGGATGGCTACACCTTC	CAWNGIHSGDGYTF
TRBD1	TRBV29-1	TRBJ1-1	few	TGCAGCGCGGGACAGTTAAACACTGAAGCTTTCTTT	CSAGQLNTEAFF
.	TRBV5-1	TRBJ1-3	.	TGCGCCAGCAGCTTGGAGCACGGGGGCGGAAACACCATATATTTT	CASSLEHGGGNTIYF
.	TRBV18	TRBJ1-2	.	TGTGCCAGTCGGCTGGGGGAGAGCTCTCGGTACACCTTC	CASRLGESSRYTF
TRBD1	TRBV7-2	TRBJ1-5	.	TGTGCCAGCAGCTTAGTGGGGACAGGGAATCAGCCCCAGCATTTT	CASSLVGTGNQPQHF
.	TRBV27	TRBJ2-7	.	TGTGCCAGCAGTTACAATCCAGGAGTGGGCGAGCAGTACTTC	CASSYNPGVGEQYF
.	TRBV5-4	TRBJ2-1	.	TGTGCCAGCAGCCGGGACGGAACCTACAATGAGCAGTTCTTC	CASSRDGTYNEQFF
.	TRBV11-2	TRBJ1-6	once	TGTGCCAGCAGCTTAGATGTTTTAGACAGGCGCTATTCACCCCTCCACTTT	CASSLDVLDRRYSPLHF
TRBD2	TRBV3-1/TRBV3-2	TRBJ2-7	once	TGTGCCAGCAGGACGCGGGGGGCCCCCTGGAGCGAGCAGTACTTC	CASRTRGAPWSEQYF
TRBD1	TRBV7-2	TRBJ2-5	.	TGTGCCAGCAGCACCACCAGGGGGCGGCAAGAGACCCAGTACTTC	CASSTTRGRQETQYF
TRBD1	TRBV14	TRBJ2-7	.	TGTGCCAGCAGCCAAGTAGCCGGGACAGGGACAAACGAGCAGTACTTC	CASSQVAGTGTNEQYF